This T cell receptor (beta chain) comes out of a study of blood T cell repertoires in COVID-19. About the study: T cells, B-cell-depleted T cells, or PBMCs supplied cDNA or gDNA.

As processed by the authors: Reference gene primer amplification gave nucleated cell count estimates. Produced via immunoSEQ multiplex PCR; TCRdb's table is partial and in-frame only. V, J and clone size reflect that table, while D and trimming were determined from the DNA. The table records some 250,000 clones, 88% of them present only once. Germline V CDR1 and CDR2: SGHTA, FQGNSA. The CDR3 runs 14 residues. The germline V and J ends were trimmed by 1 base and 6 bases, with 10 bases remaining between them. The sample was peripheral blood. V and J are TRBV7-2 and TRBJ1-5; no firm D call. The clonotype was recovered from a woman in her twenties or thirties with acute or convalescent COVID-19. The chain's CDR3 is CASSLGSNGQPQHF. Written as DNA, the CDR3 is TGTGCCAGCAGCTTAGGTTCGAACGGTCAGCCCCAGCATTTT.